Shown below are 3 T cell receptor beta chains from a single sample sequenced in a study of cytomegalovirus exposure and HLA in healthy donors. PCR employed 60 Vbeta and 13 Jbeta primers. Profiled with immunoSEQ multiplex PCR; TCRdb holds only in-frame clones, not every one. The table has more than 55,000 clones, 74% seen once. The sample comprised PBMCs. The receptors stem from a woman in her sixties or seventies in good health and CMV-seropositive.

The chain recombines TRBV6-5 with TRBJ1-2; 10 bases map to TRBD1. CDR3 length: 15 residues. The J segment lost 4 bases and the V segment lost 6 bases, leaving 8 bases of the junction unmatched. Germline CDR1 is MNHEY and CDR2 is SVGAGI. CDR3 loop: CASSGPGTGAYGYTF. The CDR3 coding sequence is TGTGCCAGCAGCGGGCCTGGGACAGGGGCCTATGGCTACACCTTC.

The genes are TRBV19 and TRBJ1-5; a possible D gene is TRBD1 (6 bases). The V and J ends lost 6 bases and 1 base respectively, with 19 bases between them. The germline V gene has CDR1 LNHDA and CDR2 SQIVND (reference sequence). The CDR3 covers 17 residues. The CDR3 bases are TGTGCCAGTAGAGATACAGGGAAGGTCGGGAGCAATCAGCCCCAGCATTTT. Protein sequence: CASRDTGKVGSNQPQHF.

V is TRBV5-1 and J is TRBJ2-1; D is uncertain. The CDR3 spans 12 residues. The V and J ends lost 4 bases and 6 bases respectively, with 8 bases between them. The germline CDR1 and CDR2 sequences are SGHRS and YFSETQ. The CDR3 DNA is TGCGCCAGCAGCATCGGGTTCAATGAGCAGTTCTTC. Its translation is CASSIGFNEQFF.